What follows describes a single T cell receptor beta chain. This record comes from a study of blood T cell repertoires in COVID-19. Background on the study: COVID-19 samples, acute and convalescent, were from the United States, Italy and Spain.

The repertoire was sequenced with immunoSEQ multiplex PCR; TCRdb's copy has only in-frame clones and lacks some. The table lists 25,000 to 35,000 clones, about 88% of them singletons, with 4.9% in the top ten. This clonotype was sampled from a man between 65 and 85 years old with active COVID-19. Sample: peripheral blood.

CDR3 region: CASSQETGGNQPQHF. Here the CDR3 DNA reads TGCGCCAGCAGCCAAGAGACAGGGGGAAATCAGCCCCAGCATTTT. The V call is TRBV4-1, the J call TRBJ1-5, with 9 nucleotides matching TRBD1. The V gene's germline CDR1 is MGHRA and CDR2 YSYEKL. CDR3 length equals 15 residues. Unmatched junction bases numbered 1, after V lost 0 bases and J lost 4 bases.